Detailed here is one TCR beta chain. The data stem from a study of blood T cells in healthy people across ages. With V trimmed by 0 bases and J by 6 bases, 16 bases remained unmatched. Germline lookup yields CDR1 DFQATT and CDR2 SNEGSKA (reference sequence). The CDR3 has 19 amino acids. The second PCR ran about 6 to 12 cycles with a sample-barcoded 5' primer and J-beta primers. TCRdb used MiXCR to reprocess the 5' RACE reads, holding one entry per CDR3 protein. The sample shows 1,100,000 or so distinct CDR3 sequences, 40% to 55% of them seen only once. No fewer than 5.5 micrograms of total RNA were isolated from every sample.

This chain links TRBV20-1 with TRBJ2-1, with TRBD2 identical over 11 bases. The source of this sequence is a woman aged 55-69 years in good health. Source material: blood. The CDR3 protein is CSARDLLAGAKGLGNEQFF. For the CDR3, the DNA is TGCAGTGCTAGAGATCTACTAGCGGGAGCAAAGGGGTTGGGCAATGAGCAGTTCTTC.